This T cell receptor beta chain was recorded in a study of blood T cell repertoires in COVID-19 (dated by TCRdb to about 2020). For the study in its entirety: Samples covering the acute and convalescent phases of COVID-19 were provided by collaborators in the United States, Italy and Spain. The repertoires were made available in a free public database intended to serve as a resource for research on the immune response to SARS-CoV-2. The dataset comprised deeply sampled blood TCRbeta repertoires from subjects exposed to, actively infected with, or recovered from COVID-19. Samples came from the ongoing ImmuneRACE study (first 160 participants) plus 1,254 subjects from 6 global collaborators. A de-identified subject ID, COVID-19 status, age in years and sex were almost always included in the sample metadata. Where available, HLA class I and class II types were obtained from metadata supplied by the sample provider rather than from assay-based typing. The prospective study material was composed of cDNA or gDNA derived from T cells, B-cell-depleted T cells, or PBMCs.

The immunoSEQ Assay, a bias-controlled multiplex PCR, was used to amplify TCRbeta CDR3 regions from genomic DNA. On the study's bioinformatics: The number of nucleated cells in each sample was estimated from the amplification of reference gene primers within the assay. To quantify the absolute abundance of each unique TCRbeta CDR3 rearrangement, sequence reads were collapsed and filtered. For each sample, productive Simpson clonality was calculated as the square root of Simpson's diversity index over productive rearrangements. Sourced from immuneACCESS, this table was stored by TCRdb with only in-frame sequences that have V and J called. A share of the clones is absent; for the studies checked, an unresolved V gene accounts for under half, and the remainder has no known explanation. V and J calls and clone size come straight from that table; D and trimming were deduced from the DNA. Present in this sample are more than 45,000 clones, 83% of which were seen just once. The top ten hold over 15% of the sample.

Paper-wide results and their limitations: How much clinical and demographic metadata was included differed by source and by participant, and the metadata was provided uncurated.

Whole blood was collected in K2EDTA tubes by collaborating institutions according to the institutions' own protocols. Collaborator samples were shipped for TCRbeta analysis as frozen whole blood, isolated PBMCs, or DNA extracted from either sample type. This clone was found a few times. What this receptor recognizes is not known. Base-call qualities are not available, and no considerably larger clone is one nucleotide away. Trimming costs V 0 bases and J 9 bases, and their ends lie 15 bases apart. CDR1 and CDR2 are drawn from the germline V gene: SGHVS, FQNEAQ. Reading from cysteine to phenylalanine, the CDR3 counts 16 amino acids. Only CDR3 DNA is held: 48 bases, read in frame from base 1.

This TCR derives from a middle-aged man with acute or convalescent COVID-19. The V and J segments used are TRBV7-8 and TRBJ1-6; TRBD1 is a possible D gene, resting on 5 matching bases. Source material: peripheral blood. The CDR3 here reads CASSLARPQVSSPLHF. The base sequence is TGTGCCAGCAGCTTAGCGCGACCACAGGTATCTTCACCCCTCCACTTT.